This entry lists 20 T cell receptor beta chains sequenced from one sample in a study of OX40 agonist ivuxolimab in advanced cancers. The repertoire was sequenced with immunoSEQ multiplex PCR; TCRdb's copy has only in-frame clones and lacks some. This table holds tens of thousands of clones, around 89% found once. The source was CD4+ or CD8+ T cells sorted from blood, collected in a trial of the OX40 agonist ivuxolimab. Receptors originate from an adult with an advanced solid tumor such as melanoma, head and neck, liver or kidney cancer.

The gene calls are TRBV5-4 and TRBJ1-4; 8 bases match TRBD1. This CDR3 region has 14 residues. J lost 5 bases, V lost 0 bases, and 0 bases had no gene match. The germline V gene has CDR1 SGHNT and CDR2 YYREEE (reference sequence). For the CDR3, the DNA is TGTGCCAGCAGCTTGGGGGACAGGAATGAAAAACTGTTTTTT. Translated, it gives CASSLGDRNEKLFF.

Here the CDR3 DNA reads TGTGCCAGCAGTACAATATCTGGGCAGGATGGGCAGTACTTC. Its translation: CASSTISGQDGQYF. The V gene is TRBV28, the J gene TRBJ2-7; D is unresolved. Germline V gives CDR1 MDHEN, CDR2 SYDVKM. This CDR3 has 14 amino acids. Trimming removed 5 bases from V and 9 bases from J, with 20 bases in between.

The chain carries TRBV27 and TRBJ1-1; TRBD1 might be the D (5 bases). The V end lost 5 bases, the J end lost 1 base, and 14 bases lay between the germline ends. The CDR3 sequence is 15 residues long. Germline V gene lookup returns CDR1 MNHEY and CDR2 SMNVEV (reference sequence). The CDR3 loop is CASSPWDRPNTEAFF. In DNA, the CDR3 is TGTGCCAGCAGTCCCTGGGACCGACCGAACACTGAAGCTTTCTTT.

The V call is TRBV11-2, the J call TRBJ2-7, with D possibly being TRBD1 (6 bases). The ends were cut back, 2 bases at V and 1 base at J, with 12 bases in the middle. Germline V CDR1 and CDR2: SGHAT, FQNNGV. The CDR3 covers 15 residues. This chain's CDR3 is CASSLSSGVSYEQYF. In DNA form, the CDR3 reads TGTGCCAGCAGCTTATCTTCAGGGGTATCCTACGAGCAGTACTTC.

The chain employs TRBV29-1 and TRBJ2-1; D may match TRBD1 or TRBD2 (6 bases each). Trimming took off 5 bases at V and 3 bases at J, with 11 bases between the two ends. Germline CDR1 is SQVTM and CDR2 is ANQGSEA. The CDR3 consists of 13 residues. The CDR3 loop reads CSVWGAGYNEQFF. The CDR3, as DNA: TGCAGCGTTTGGGGGGCGGGCTACAATGAGCAGTTCTTC.

The chain links TRBV5-1 to TRBJ2-7, with D possibly being TRBD2 (6 bases). The CDR3 consists of 13 residues. Germline CDR1 and CDR2: SGHRS and YFSETQ. Trimming shortened V by 5 bases and J by 0 bases, and 9 bases separated the two germline ends. In DNA, the CDR3 is TGCGCCAGCAGTCGGGAGTCCTCCTACGAGCAGTACTTC. As protein: CASSRESSYEQYF.

The CDR3 coding sequence is TGTGCCAGCAGCTTGTCTCGGGGGGCAGATACGCAGTATTTT. Its protein product is CASSLSRGADTQYF. The chain carries TRBV5-4 and TRBJ2-3; 7 bases align to TRBD2. This CDR3 has 14 amino acids. Unmatched junction bases numbered 3, after V lost 1 base and J lost 4 bases. Germline CDR1 is SGHNT and CDR2 is YYREEE (reference sequence).

The V gene is TRBV4-1, the J gene TRBJ2-7; D possibly corresponds to TRBD1 (5 bases). CDR1 and CDR2 (germline): MGHRA, YSYEKL. V dropped 2 bases and J dropped 2 bases, with 13 bases sitting between them. The CDR3 spans 15 residues. Written as DNA, the CDR3 is TGCGCCAGCAGCCAATTTCAGGGCCGAACCTACGAGCAGTACTTC. It encodes CASSQFQGRTYEQYF.

The chain uses TRBV6-5 and TRBJ2-1, with D hard to call. Germline loops: CDR1 MNHEY, CDR2 SVGAGI. The V end lost 7 bases, the J end lost 8 bases, and 15 bases lay between the germline ends. This CDR3 is 13 amino acids long. The CDR3 spells CASMGHVGDEQFF. The DNA for the CDR3 is TGTGCCAGCATGGGCCATGTTGGGGATGAGCAGTTCTTC.

The gene calls are TRBV5-1 and TRBJ2-3; 8 positions match TRBD2. J gave up 6 bases and V 0 bases, and 3 bases lay outside the gene matches. The CDR3 spans 14 residues. Germline CDR1 reads SGHRS; CDR2 reads YFSETQ. The CDR3 DNA reads TGCGCCAGCAGCTTGGGGACTAGCAAGGATACGCAGTATTTT. Protein: CASSLGTSKDTQYF.

The genes are TRBV9 and TRBJ2-5; 8 nucleotides align to TRBD2. V gave up 4 bases and J gave up 7 bases; unmatched junction bases: 9. Germline lookup yields CDR1 SGDLS and CDR2 YYNGEE. This CDR3 is 14 amino acids long. The CDR3 nucleotides read TGTGCCAGCAGCCTCCAAGCGGGAGTAGGGACCCAGTACTTC. Protein product: CASSLQAGVGTQYF. The full variable domain, rest sourced from reference TRBV9 and TRBJ2-5, is DSGVTQTPKHLITATGQRVTLRCSPRSGDLSVYWYQQSLDQGLQFLIQYYNGEERAKGNILERFSAQQFPDLHSELNLSSLELGDSALYFCASSLQAGVGTQYFGPGTRLLVL.

J is TRBJ2-3 and V is TRBV5-5; D is possibly TRBD1 (5 bases). CDR3 length: 14 amino acids. The V end was cut by 2 bases, the J end by 4 bases, with 11 bases between. CDR1 is SGHKS, CDR2 YYEKEE, per germline (reference sequence). CDR3 protein: CASSFSPGPDTQYF. The DNA of the CDR3 is TGTGCCAGCAGCTTTTCCCCAGGGCCAGATACGCAGTATTTT.

The chain joins TRBV15 to TRBJ1-2, with D perhaps matching TRBD1 (5 bases). The CDR3 totals 16 residues. Germline CDR1 is LNHNV and CDR2 is YYDKDF (reference sequence). Trimming took off 1 base at V and 2 bases at J, with 14 bases between the two ends. This CDR3 is CATSRVRQGGNYGYTF. The CDR3 DNA reads TGTGCCACCAGCAGAGTACGGCAGGGAGGAAACTATGGCTACACCTTC.

This chain connects TRBV5-4 to TRBJ2-1; 8 bases map to TRBD2. The V gene's germline CDR1 is SGHNT and CDR2 YYREEE (reference sequence). This CDR3 has 14 amino acids. The V gene end was trimmed by 8 bases and the J gene end by 12 bases; junction bases not matched to a gene: 16. The CDR3 loop reads CASTIRGGHRGQFF. In DNA, the CDR3 is TGTGCCAGTACAATACGGGGGGGCCATCGAGGGCAGTTCTTC.

This rearrangement joins TRBV4-1 to TRBJ2-7; D might be TRBD1 (6 bases). This CDR3 region has 15 residues. Germline V lookup: CDR1 MGHRA, CDR2 YSYEKL. Trimming pared 5 bases from V and 5 bases from J, leaving 19 bases between. CDR3 sequence: CASSWRQATRDEQYF. The CDR3 DNA reads TGCGCCAGCAGCTGGAGACAGGCCACCAGGGACGAGCAGTACTTC.

The V gene is TRBV11-2, the J gene TRBJ2-7; 10 bases fit TRBD2. Trimming at V came to 4 bases and at J to 3 bases, leaving 6 bases not matched to a gene. Per the germline V gene, CDR1 is SGHAT and CDR2 is FQNNGV. The CDR3 extends over 15 amino acids. The CDR3 here is CASSWTSGRDYEQYF. The CDR3 region has the DNA TGTGCCAGCAGCTGGACGAGCGGGAGGGACTACGAGCAGTACTTC.

The chain links TRBV28 to TRBJ1-1; D possibly corresponds to TRBD1 (5 bases). There are 14 residues in the CDR3. Germline-derived CDR1 and CDR2 are MDHEN and SYDVKM. Trimming pared 4 bases from V and 1 base from J, leaving 10 bases between. CDR3 DNA sequence: TGTGCCAGCAGTTGGCAGGGAGGGAACACTGAAGCTTTCTTT. Translating gives CASSWQGGNTEAFF.

This clone came up once. The chain combines TRBV28 with TRBJ2-7; D remains unclear. The germline V gene encodes CDR1 MDHEN and CDR2 SYDVKM. Trimming pared 4 bases from V and 2 bases from J, leaving 9 bases between. This CDR3 is built from 13 residues. CDR3 DNA sequence: TGTGCCAGCAGTTACCAGGTGACCTACGAGCAGTACTTC. Amino acids: CASSYQVTYEQYF. The entire variable domain, with the rest obtained from reference TRBV28 and TRBJ2-7, is as follows: DVKVTQSSRYLVKRTGEKVFLECVQDMDHENMFWYRQDPGLGLRLIYFSYDVKMKEKGDIPEGYSVSREKKERFSLILESASTNQTSMYLCASSYQVTYEQYFGPGTRLTVT.

The chain combines TRBV6-1 with TRBJ2-7; TRBD1 agrees at 9 bases. The CDR3 spans 15 residues. V lost 2 bases, J lost 6 bases, and 8 bases stayed unmatched. In germline, CDR1 is MNHNS, CDR2 SASEGT. CDR3 sequence: CASSEQGQGTLEQYF. CDR3 bases: TGTGCCAGCAGTGAACAGGGACAGGGAACCCTCGAGCAGTACTTC.

The chain joins TRBV7-9 to TRBJ2-3; D is ambiguous. V was clipped by 1 base and J by 8 bases, with 7 bases between them. The germline CDR1 and CDR2 sequences are SEHNR and FQNEAQ (reference sequence). CDR3 length equals 12 residues. In DNA form, the CDR3 reads TGTGCCAGCAGCTTAGGACCCGGTACGCAGTATTTT. Translation gives CASSLGPGTQYF.